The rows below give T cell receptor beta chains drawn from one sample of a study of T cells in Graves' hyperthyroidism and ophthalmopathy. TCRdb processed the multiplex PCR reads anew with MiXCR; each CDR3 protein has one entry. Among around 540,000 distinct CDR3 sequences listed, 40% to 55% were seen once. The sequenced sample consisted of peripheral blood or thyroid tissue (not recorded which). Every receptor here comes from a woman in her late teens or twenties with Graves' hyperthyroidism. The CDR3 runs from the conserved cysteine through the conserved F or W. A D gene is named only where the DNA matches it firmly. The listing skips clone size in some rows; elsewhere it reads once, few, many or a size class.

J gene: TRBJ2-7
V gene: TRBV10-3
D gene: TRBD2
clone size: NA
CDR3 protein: CAISDSTGLAGTSSYEQYF
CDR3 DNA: TGTGCCATCAGTGACTCTACGGGACTAGCGGGTACCAGCTCCTACGAGCAGTACTTC

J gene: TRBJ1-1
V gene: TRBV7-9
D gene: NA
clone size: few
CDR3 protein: CASSNTLLRNSEAFF
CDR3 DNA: TGTGCCAGCAGCAACACCCTTCTGAGGAACTCGGAAGCTTTCTTT

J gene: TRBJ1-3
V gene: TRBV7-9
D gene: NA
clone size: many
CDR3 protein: CASSLARGDTIYF
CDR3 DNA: TGTGCCAGCAGCTTAGCCAGGGGTGACACCATATATTTT

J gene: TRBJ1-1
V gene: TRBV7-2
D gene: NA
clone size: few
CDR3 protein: CASRLQGGAEAFF
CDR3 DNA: TGTGCCAGCAGATTACAGGGCGGTGCTGAAGCTTTCTTT

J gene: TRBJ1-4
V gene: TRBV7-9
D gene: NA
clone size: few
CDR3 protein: CASSDSQNEKLFF
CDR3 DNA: TGTGCCAGCAGCGACAGTCAAAATGAAAAACTGTTTTTT

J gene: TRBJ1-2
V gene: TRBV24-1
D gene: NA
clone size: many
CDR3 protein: CATSDLGGSRYTF
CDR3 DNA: TGTGCCACCAGTGATTTAGGGGGTTCGCGCTACACCTTC

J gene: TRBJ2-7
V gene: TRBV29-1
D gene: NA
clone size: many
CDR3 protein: CSVEVGGKRYF
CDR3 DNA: TGCAGCGTTGAAGTGGGCGGGAAGCGGTACTTC

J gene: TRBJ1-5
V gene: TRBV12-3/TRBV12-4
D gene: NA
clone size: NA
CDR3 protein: CASSPWGRRNQPQHF
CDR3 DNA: TGTGCCAGCAGCCCCTGGGGCAGGAGGAATCAGCCCCAGCATTTT

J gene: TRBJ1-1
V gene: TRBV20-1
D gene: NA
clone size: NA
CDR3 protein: CSARYAGENTEAFF
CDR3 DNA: TGCAGTGCTAGATACGCAGGGGAGAACACTGAAGCTTTCTTT

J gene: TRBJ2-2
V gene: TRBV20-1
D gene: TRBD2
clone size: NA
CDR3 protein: CSARAWGTSGLFF
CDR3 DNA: TGCAGTGCTAGAGCCTGGGGGACTAGTGGCCTGTTTTTT

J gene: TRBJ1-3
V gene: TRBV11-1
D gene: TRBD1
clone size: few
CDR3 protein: CASSSSGGQGFGNTIYF
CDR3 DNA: TGTGCCAGCAGCTCGTCCGGGGGACAGGGATTTGGAAACACCATATATTTT

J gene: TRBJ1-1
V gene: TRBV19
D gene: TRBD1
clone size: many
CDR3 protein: CASSSTQGAEAFF
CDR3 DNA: TGTGCCAGTAGTAGCACACAGGGGGCTGAAGCTTTCTTT

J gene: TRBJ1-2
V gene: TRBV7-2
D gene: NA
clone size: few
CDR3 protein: CASSQIVSNYGYTF
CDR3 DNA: TGCGCCAGCAGCCAAATTGTCTCCAACTATGGCTACACCTTC